This note documents a single TCR beta chain sequence. The data are from a study of blood T cell repertoires in COVID-19. Study details: Acute-phase and convalescent COVID-19 samples originated in the United States, Italy and Spain. Sample material is recorded as cDNA or gDNA derived from T cells, B-cell-depleted T cells, or PBMCs.

Per the original data handling: It was from reference gene primer amplification that nucleated cell counts were estimated. Produced via immunoSEQ multiplex PCR; TCRdb's table is partial and in-frame only. From that table come the V and J calls and clone size; the DNA was used to work out D and trimming. The sample includes roughly 250,000 clones, roughly nine tenths seen only once; the top ten take about 1.2%. CDR1 and CDR2 from the germline V gene are SSHAT and FNYEAQ (reference sequence). With V trimmed by 0 bases and J by 3 bases, 4 bases remained unmatched. The CDR3 runs 15 residues. Which cohort a participant joined came from the clinical history participants gave.

The sample consisted of PBMCs or T cells enriched from blood (not recorded which). This chain joins TRBV7-7 and TRBJ2-7, with 8 bases fitting TRBD1. The clonotype was recovered from a human donor in a cohort exposed to, infected with or recovered from COVID-19 (not recorded which). The donor label of this sample is uncertain. The CDR3 DNA sequence: TGTGCCAGCAGCTTAGCGACAGGGGCAGGCTACGAGCAGTACTTC. Residues: CASSLATGAGYEQYF.